These 25 T cell receptor beta chains originate from one sample sequenced in a study of blood T cell repertoires in COVID-19. Profiling relied on immunoSEQ multiplex PCR, and the TCRdb table lists in-frame clones only, not all of them. The data contain 150,000 to 200,000 clones, under 90% of them singletons. Sequencing input: peripheral blood. Source of these receptors: a man aged 40-49 years with acute or convalescent COVID-19.

The chain carries TRBV5-4 and TRBJ2-7, with D possibly being TRBD1 (5 bases). Between the trimmed V and J ends, which lost 4 bases and 2 bases, there was a span of 13 bases. Germline CDR1 is SGHNT and CDR2 is YYREEE (reference sequence). The CDR3 covers 14 residues. The CDR3 region is CASSRQGIPYEQYF. DNA for the CDR3: TGTGCCAGCAGCCGTCAGGGAATCCCCTACGAGCAGTACTTC.

The J gene is TRBJ2-1, the V gene TRBV7-2, with TRBD2 matching over 11 bases. Germline V gene sequence: CDR1 SGHTA, CDR2 FQGNSA. This CDR3 is 17 amino acids long. The V segment lost 2 bases and the J segment 3 bases; nucleotides outside the gene matches: 6. Here the CDR3 DNA reads TGTGCCAGCAGCTTAACCCTCGGGACTAGCGGCTACAATGAGCAGTTCTTC. It encodes CASSLTLGTSGYNEQFF.

This sequence joins TRBV5-5 and TRBJ2-7; D remains unclear. V was pared by 4 bases and J by 4 bases, with 6 bases between. The CDR3 spans 11 residues. Per the germline V gene, CDR1 is SGHKS and CDR2 is YYEKEE (reference sequence). The CDR3 loop is CASSSLYEQYF. In nucleotides, the CDR3 is TGTGCCAGCAGCAGCCTGTACGAGCAGTACTTC.

The chain couples TRBV7-3 to TRBJ1-2, with a possible D match to TRBD1 (6 bases). The length of the CDR3 is 12 residues. Germline CDR1 reads SGHTA; CDR2 reads FQGTGA. Trimming left V 4 bases short and J 8 bases short, with 11 bases between. The CDR3 coding sequence is TGTGCCAGCAGCTCAGGGGACGAAGGCTACACCTTC. Translation gives CASSSGDEGYTF.

The V call is TRBV6-2 or TRBV6-3, the J call TRBJ1-3; no firm D call. V was clipped by 2 bases and J by 0 bases, with 8 bases between them. CDR3 length equals 15 residues. Germline V CDR1 and CDR2: MNHEY, SVGEGT. CDR3 protein: CASSYEGLSGNTIYF. DNA of the CDR3: TGTGCCAGCAGTTACGAGGGCCTCTCTGGAAACACCATATATTTT.

V and J are TRBV12-3 or TRBV12-4 and TRBJ2-7; D remains ambiguous. CDR3 size: 13 residues. V shed 3 bases and J shed 3 bases, with 9 bases lying between them. The CDR3 loop reads CASSLVTIYEQYF. In DNA form, the CDR3 reads TGTGCCAGCAGTTTGGTCACAATCTACGAGCAGTACTTC.

This rearrangement joins TRBV6-5 to TRBJ2-1; D remains ambiguous. V gave up 2 bases and J gave up 5 bases, with 7 bases separating them. The germline V gene has CDR1 MNHEY and CDR2 SVGAGI. The CDR3 has 13 amino acids. DNA of the CDR3: TGTGCCAGCAGTTACGCCAGCGACAATGAGCAGTTCTTC. The encoded protein is CASSYASDNEQFF.

This clone was picked up a small number of times. The chain is built from TRBV30 and TRBJ1-6, with D possibly being TRBD1 (6 bases). Germline CDR1 GTSNPN, CDR2 SVGIG (reference sequence). CDR3 length: 16 residues. The CDR3 coding sequence is TGTGCTTCGCCTCACGAGGACAGCCCCTATAATTCACCCCTCCACTTT. Encoded protein: CASPHEDSPYNSPLHF.

This clone came up many times. The CDR3 region is CASSEGTGAFYEQYF. The CDR3 DNA reads as TGTGCCAGCAGTGAGGGGACAGGGGCGTTTTACGAGCAGTACTTC. The chain uses TRBV6-1 and TRBJ2-7; the match to TRBD1 covers 10 bases. The CDR3 runs to 15 residues. V gave up 3 bases and J gave up 4 bases; unmatched junction bases: 6. Germline values: CDR1 MNHNS, CDR2 SASEGT.

CDR3 in DNA: TGTGCCAGCAGCTCCAACAGGGTTTATAATGAAAAACTGTTTTTT. Its translation: CASSSNRVYNEKLFF. V and J are TRBV7-9 and TRBJ1-4, with TRBD1 as a possible D gene (6 bases). Deletions cut 4 bases from V and 4 bases from J, with 13 bases between. In germline, CDR1 is SEHNR, CDR2 FQNEAQ (reference sequence). The CDR3 is 15 residues long.

The rearrangement uses TRBV13 and TRBJ1-1; D gene unclear. Germline CDR1 is PRHDT and CDR2 is FYEKMQ (reference sequence). The CDR3 has 11 amino acids. Trimming left V 3 bases short and J 7 bases short, with 6 bases between. The CDR3 here is CASSFRVEAFF. The DNA for the CDR3 is TGTGCCAGCAGCTTTAGAGTTGAAGCTTTCTTT.

This chain links TRBV27 with TRBJ2-7; no firm D call. The germline V gene encodes CDR1 MNHEY and CDR2 SMNVEV (reference sequence). Trimming stripped 3 bases from V and 7 bases from J, with 16 bases between. The CDR3 is 14 residues long. Written as DNA, the CDR3 is TGTGCCAGCAGTTTCTTTGCCAGGTCCGAGGAGCAGTACTTC. As protein: CASSFFARSEEQYF.

This rearrangement joins TRBV13 to TRBJ2-5; TRBD2 is a possible D gene (5 bases). This CDR3 has 11 amino acids. From germline, CDR1 is PRHDT and CDR2 FYEKMQ (reference sequence). V was clipped by 5 bases and J by 7 bases, with 8 bases between them. Here the CDR3 reads CASSRRGTQYF. The CDR3 DNA reads TGTGCCAGCAGCCGCCGGGGGACCCAGTACTTC. Using reference TRBV13 and TRBJ2-5 for the parts outside the CDR3, the full variable domain is AAGVIQSPRHLIKEKRETATLKCYPIPRHDTVYWYQQGPGQDPQFLISFYEKMQSDKGSIPDRFSAQQFSDYHSELNMSSLELGDSALYFCASSRRGTQYFGPGTRLLVL.

This clone was seen only a few times. The chain has TRBV2 and TRBJ1-6; D perhaps matches TRBD1 (6 bases). The CDR3 spans 14 residues. Germline values: CDR1 SNHLY, CDR2 FYNNEI. Trimming stripped 6 bases from V and 4 bases from J, with 10 bases between. The CDR3 sequence is CASSLTGYNSPLHF. CDR3 sequence (DNA): TGTGCCAGCAGCCTAACAGGGTATAATTCACCCCTCCACTTT. Drawing the rest from reference TRBV2 and TRBJ1-6, the complete variable domain is EPEVTQTPSHQVTQMGQEVILRCVPISNHLYFYWYRQILGQKVEFLVSFYNNEISEKSEIFDDQFSVERPDGSNFTLKIRSTKLEDSAMYFCASSLTGYNSPLHFGNGTRLTVT.

The chain couples TRBV11-2 to TRBJ1-2, with D hard to call. The CDR3 loop spans 13 amino acids. Germline-derived CDR1 and CDR2 are SGHAT and FQNNGV. V lost 2 bases and J 7 bases, leaving 11 bases between the germline ends. The CDR3 here is CASSLNQQLGYTF. The DNA of the CDR3 is TGTGCCAGCAGCTTAAATCAACAGCTTGGCTACACCTTC.

This clone occurred a few times. The chain uses TRBV20-1 and TRBJ1-6, with 9 bases that match TRBD1. Germline CDR1 is DFQATT and CDR2 is SNEGSKA (reference sequence). The CDR3 runs to 16 residues. V was clipped by 3 bases and J by 9 bases; unmatched bases: 12. Here the CDR3 reads CSASRTGATLGSPLHF. For the CDR3, the DNA is TGCAGTGCTAGTAGGACAGGGGCGACCTTGGGTTCACCCCTCCACTTT.

This chain connects TRBV30 to TRBJ2-5; 7 bases line up with TRBD2. This CDR3 has 19 residues. Per the germline V gene, CDR1 is GTSNPN and CDR2 is SVGIG (reference sequence). V shed 2 bases, J shed 4 bases, and the junction held 22 bases outside the gene matches. CDR3 in DNA: TGTGCCTGGAGTACCCAGCGGGGCATGCCGTCTTTACTTGGAGAGACCCAGTACTTC. Encoded protein: CAWSTQRGMPSLLGETQYF.

The rearrangement uses TRBV5-4 and TRBJ1-1; a possible D gene is TRBD1 (5 bases). Germline V gene sequence: CDR1 SGHNT, CDR2 YYREEE (reference sequence). V was shortened by 4 bases and J by 5 bases, with 15 bases between the two germline ends. The CDR3 consists of 14 residues. CDR3: CASSEPGPATEAFF. As DNA, the CDR3 is TGTGCCAGCAGCGAACCAGGGCCTGCAACTGAAGCTTTCTTT.

The chain couples TRBV12-3 or TRBV12-4 to TRBJ2-7, with D maybe TRBD2 (5 bases). The ends were cut back, 6 bases at V and 3 bases at J, with 12 bases in the middle. The CDR3 consists of 13 residues. The CDR3 here is CASRNGLVYEQYF. Here the CDR3 DNA reads TGTGCCAGCAGAAACGGACTGGTCTACGAGCAGTACTTC.

This clone occurred a few times. The chain employs TRBV18 and TRBJ1-1; perhaps TRBD1 as D (6 bases). V was cut by 4 bases and J by 6 bases, with 12 bases left in between. The V gene's germline CDR1 is KGHSH and CDR2 LQKENI. CDR3 length: 13 residues. CDR3 in amino acids: CASSLQGQSEAFF. In nucleotides, the CDR3 is TGTGCCAGCTCACTGCAAGGACAGTCTGAAGCTTTCTTT.

CDR3 residues: CASSFWQRLSYEQYF. The CDR3 DNA reads as TGTGCCAGCAGCTTTTGGCAGAGACTGTCCTACGAGCAGTACTTC. The rearrangement links TRBV5-8 to TRBJ2-7; D is undetermined. CDR3 size: 15 residues. V lost 2 bases and J 1 base, leaving 13 bases between the germline ends. Germline loops: CDR1 SGHTS, CDR2 YDEGEE.

V and J are TRBV5-1 and TRBJ2-1, with 10 bases lining up with TRBD1. The CDR3 length is 16 residues. The germline V gene encodes CDR1 SGHRS and CDR2 YFSETQ. V was pared by 2 bases and J by 4 bases, with 6 bases of the junction left unmatched. In nucleotides, the CDR3 is TGCGCCAGCAGCTTCCCCCCGGGACAGGGGTACAATGAGCAGTTCTTC. Its protein is CASSFPPGQGYNEQFF.

The chain combines TRBV2 with TRBJ1-1; D unresolved. V gave up 2 bases and J gave up 5 bases, with 12 bases separating them. The CDR3 totals 14 residues. Per germline, CDR1 SNHLY and CDR2 FYNNEI. DNA of the CDR3: TGTGCCAGCAGTGAAAGGTGGCGGGATACTGAAGCTTTCTTT. Amino acids: CASSERWRDTEAFF.

The chain joins TRBV7-9 to TRBJ2-7; TRBD1 is a possible D gene (6 bases). This CDR3 is built from 11 residues. Germline V gene sequence: CDR1 SEHNR, CDR2 FQNEAQ (reference sequence). Between the trimmed V and J ends, which lost 9 bases and 7 bases, there was a span of 13 bases. This CDR3 is CARWGRGEQYF. The CDR3 DNA reads as TGTGCCAGGTGGGGCAGGGGAGAGCAGTACTTC. Based on the CDR3 plus reference TRBV7-9 and TRBJ2-7, the full variable domain is DTGVSQNPRHKITKRGQNVTFRCDPISEHNRLYWYRQTLGQGPEFLTYFQNEAQLEKSRLLSDRFSAERPKGSFSTLEIQRTEQGDSAMYLCARWGRGEQYFGPGTRLTVT.

This sequence joins TRBV7-2 and TRBJ1-2; D gene unclear. Trimming shortened V by 5 bases and J by 3 bases, and 16 bases separated the two germline ends. Germline CDR1 reads SGHTA; CDR2 reads FQGNSA. This CDR3 comprises 15 residues. This chain's CDR3 is CASSLGGSRDYGYTF. DNA for the CDR3: TGTGCCAGCAGCCTAGGCGGCTCCCGCGACTATGGCTACACCTTC.